This paragraph covers one TCR beta chain sequence. Template material for TCR beta VDJ and CDR3 profiling consisted of genomic DNA. TCRdb used MiXCR to reprocess the reads, holding one entry per CDR3 protein. The sample has 450,000 to 600,000 distinct CDR3 sequences; 25% to 40% are singletons. Patients picked for sequencing had shown CD8+CD57+ cell expansion detected by flow cytometry. This record belongs to a study of CD8+CD57+ T cells in acquired aplastic anemia. The V and J ends lost 0 bases and 6 bases, in that order; junction bases with no gene match: 8. Germline CDR1 and CDR2: MGHRA and YSYEKL. The CDR3 has 19 residues.

This chain links TRBV4-1 with TRBJ2-1, with 16 positions matching TRBD2. Sequences were obtained from sorted CD4+, CD8+, or CD8+CD57+ T cells (not recorded which) from PBMCs. This clonotype was sampled from a human donor with aplastic anemia. The CDR3 DNA sequence: TGCGCCAGCAGCCAAGATCGTGGGACTAGCGGGAGGGCTGGCAATGAGCAGTTCTTC. It codes for CASSQDRGTSGRAGNEQFF.